The 11 T cell receptor beta chains listed next were all sequenced from one sample in a study of cytomegalovirus exposure and HLA in healthy donors (dated by TCRdb to 2016 to 2017). Libraries were built with the immunoSEQ multiplex PCR assay. The multiplex PCR relied on a mix of 60 forward primers for TCR Vbeta segments and 13 reverse primers for TCR Jbeta segments. What TCRdb holds here is the immuneACCESS table cut down to in-frame rearrangements. Part of the clones is not present; checked against another copy, under half of the missing clones reflect an unresolved V gene, and the others are unexplained. The sample table contains about 130,000 clones; only one count was recorded for 84% of them. The ten largest clones take up 2.5% to 3% of the sample. The specimen sequenced was PBMCs. These receptors were obtained from a woman aged 18-29 years in good health and CMV-seropositive.

The chain joins TRBV4-1 to TRBJ2-7; no clear D gene. The CDR3 is made up of 12 amino acids. Germline-derived CDR1 and CDR2 are MGHRA and YSYEKL. V lost 2 bases and J 6 bases, leaving 8 bases between the germline ends. The CDR3 protein is CASSQTGAEQYF. CDR3 nucleotide sequence: TGCGCCAGCAGCCAAACCGGAGCCGAGCAGTACTTC.

This clone showed up just once. The V call is TRBV25-1, the J call TRBJ1-4, with a weak D call TRBD1 (6 bases). With 7 bases removed from V and 2 bases from J, the gap between germline ends came to 11 bases. Germline CDR1 reads MGHDK; CDR2 reads SYGVNS. This CDR3 has 14 residues. The CDR3 here is CASTPGATNEKLFF. In DNA form, the CDR3 reads TGTGCCAGCACTCCAGGGGCTACTAATGAAAAACTGTTTTTT.

This clone was found a few times. The rearrangement uses TRBV20-1 and TRBJ2-1; D is uncertain. V lost 6 bases and J lost 10, with 13 bases in between. CDR3 length: 11 residues. CDR1 DFQATT and CDR2 SNEGSKA come from the germline V gene (reference sequence). CDR3: CSASDQREQFF. The CDR3, as DNA: TGCAGTGCCAGCGACCAGAGGGAGCAGTTCTTC.

The chain couples TRBV7-2 to TRBJ2-1; 7 bases agree with TRBD2. CDR1 and CDR2 from the germline V gene are SGHTA and FQGNSA. This CDR3 has 15 residues. Germline trimming cut 2 bases from V and 5 bases from J; bases unmatched to any gene: 6. The CDR3 loop is CASSLLAGENNEQFF. The CDR3 DNA follows: TGTGCCAGCAGCTTACTTGCGGGGGAGAACAATGAGCAGTTCTTC. Filled out from reference TRBV7-2 and TRBJ2-1, the complete variable domain reads GAGVSQSPSNKVTEKGKDVELRCDPISGHTALYWYRQSLGQGLEFLIYFQGNSAPDKSGLPSDRFSAERTGGSVSTLTIQRTQQEDSAVYLCASSLLAGENNEQFFGPGTRLTVL.

This rearrangement joins TRBV19 to TRBJ1-2, with TRBD1 identical over 10 bases. Germline V gives CDR1 LNHDA, CDR2 SQIVND (reference sequence). This CDR3 has 14 amino acids. The trim removed 4 bases at V and 4 bases at J, leaving 3 bases unmatched. The CDR3 here is CASSTTGGSYGYTF. The CDR3 DNA follows: TGTGCCAGTAGTACGACAGGGGGCAGCTATGGCTACACCTTC.

The chain combines TRBV5-1 with TRBJ1-6; 8 positions match TRBD1. Germline CDR1 is SGHRS and CDR2 is YFSETQ. The length of the CDR3 is 15 residues. The trim removed 4 bases at V and 7 bases at J, leaving 7 bases unmatched. CDR3 DNA sequence: TGCGCCAGCAGCCTCCAGACAGGGGAGAATTCACCCCTCCACTTT. It specifies CASSLQTGENSPLHF.

This chain uses TRBV13 with TRBJ1-1, with 7 bases identical to TRBD1. Germline V lookup: CDR1 PRHDT, CDR2 FYEKMQ (reference sequence). The CDR3 totals 13 residues. Germline trimming cut 10 bases from V and 6 bases from J; bases unmatched to any gene: 11. CDR3 region: CATSRQGGAEAFF. CDR3 nucleotides: TGTGCCACTTCCCGACAGGGAGGCGCTGAAGCTTTCTTT. The variable domain in full, with the rest retrieved from reference TRBV13 and TRBJ1-1, is AAGVIQSPRHLIKEKRETATLKCYPIPRHDTVYWYQQGPGQDPQFLISFYEKMQSDKGSIPDRFSAQQFSDYHSELNMSSLELGDSALYFCATSRQGGAEAFFGQGTRLTVV.

This chain connects TRBV5-6 to TRBJ2-4; 8 nucleotides align to TRBD1. The CDR3 totals 16 residues. Germline V gives CDR1 SGHDT, CDR2 YYEEEE. Trimming at V came to 9 bases and at J to 5 bases, leaving 16 bases not matched to a gene. The CDR3 protein is CATSEDGQGTENIQYF. The CDR3 DNA sequence: TGTGCCACCTCCGAGGATGGACAGGGTACCGAAAACATTCAGTACTTC.

The chain is built from TRBV5-4 and TRBJ1-2; the D gene is possibly TRBD1 (6 bases). Germline V CDR1 and CDR2: SGHNT, YYREEE (reference sequence). V lost 6 bases, J lost 4 bases, and 19 bases lay in between. The CDR3 has 15 amino acids. The CDR3 loop is CASIRGGGLFYGYTF. CDR3 nucleotides: TGTGCCAGCATCCGCGGCGGGGGGCTTTTCTATGGCTACACCTTC.

The chain couples TRBV7-3 to TRBJ2-3; 10 bases align to TRBD2. V dropped 2 bases and J dropped 2; count of bases not matched to a gene: 10. Germline V lookup: CDR1 SGHTA, CDR2 FQGTGA. The CDR3 has 18 residues. CDR3 loop: CASSLLPSAGGNTDTQYF. DNA for the CDR3: TGTGCCAGCAGCTTATTACCCTCAGCGGGGGGGAACACAGATACGCAGTATTTT.

V gene TRBV6-4 combines with J gene TRBJ2-1; 11 positions agree with TRBD2. V shed 4 bases and J 2 bases; nucleotides not matched to a gene: 1. This CDR3 is built from 15 residues. Germline-derived CDR1 and CDR2 are MRHNA and SNTAGT. CDR3 nucleotide sequence: TGTGCCAGCAGTGTACTAGCGGGGGCCTACAATGAGCAGTTCTTC. Residues: CASSVLAGAYNEQFF.